These 13 T cell receptor beta chains were sequenced from one sample in a study of blood T cell repertoires in COVID-19. Profiling relied on immunoSEQ multiplex PCR, and the TCRdb table lists in-frame clones only, not all of them. The table lists approximately 240,000 clones, more than 65% of them singletons. Sequencing used peripheral blood. These TCRs come from a woman aged 40 to 55 with active or convalescent COVID-19.

The chain is built from TRBV9 and TRBJ2-1, with TRBD1 as a possible D gene (6 bases). The CDR3 runs 13 residues. Trimming removed 2 bases at V and 6 bases at J, with 9 bases between. The germline V gene encodes CDR1 SGDLS and CDR2 YYNGEE. Written as DNA, the CDR3 is TGTGCCAGCAGCGTTCAGGGGATCAATGAGCAGTTCTTC. Amino acid sequence: CASSVQGINEQFF.

V gene TRBV5-1 combines with J gene TRBJ1-6, with a weak D call TRBD1 (5 bases). This CDR3 is 14 amino acids long. The V and J ends lost 3 bases and 9 bases respectively, with 13 bases between them. Germline values: CDR1 SGHRS, CDR2 YFSETQ. The CDR3 region is CASSSTGEGSPLHF. The DNA for the CDR3 is TGCGCCAGCAGCTCGACGGGGGAAGGTTCACCCCTCCACTTT.

V and J are TRBV6-7 and TRBJ1-4; no clear D gene. TRBV6-7 is sorted into the ORF group, with uncertain function. The germline V and J ends were trimmed by 2 bases and 8 bases, with 6 bases remaining between them. There are 12 residues in the CDR3. The CDR3: CASSYPKEKLFF. Here the CDR3 DNA reads TGTGCCAGCAGTTACCCAAAAGAAAAACTGTTTTTT.

The chain recombines TRBV6-4 with TRBJ2-3, with 10 nucleotides matching TRBD2. This CDR3 is 14 amino acids long. Per the germline V gene, CDR1 is MRHNA and CDR2 is SNTAGT. Trimming cost V 3 bases and J 8 bases; bases outside gene matches: 5. Here the CDR3 DNA reads TGTGCCAGCAGTGAGGCTAGCGGGGGTGGTACGCAGTATTTT. Translation: CASSEASGGGTQYF.

The chain employs TRBV15 and TRBJ2-5, with 12 positions matching TRBD2. The CDR3 is 17 residues long. V gave up 5 bases and J gave up 3 bases; unmatched junction bases: 10. The germline CDR1 and CDR2 sequences are LNHNV and YYDKDF (reference sequence). For the CDR3, the DNA is TGTGCCACCAGCCGAACCCCGGCTAGCGGGGGGGAAGAGACCCAGTACTTC. It specifies CATSRTPASGGEETQYF.

DNA of the CDR3: TGCGCCAGCAGCCCACAGGGAAACTCCTACAATGAGCAGTTCTTC. This gives the protein CASSPQGNSYNEQFF. The V call is TRBV5-1, the J call TRBJ2-1; D might be TRBD1 (6 bases). From germline, CDR1 is SGHRS and CDR2 YFSETQ. This CDR3 has 15 residues. V shed 4 bases and J shed 0 bases, with 11 bases lying between them.

J is TRBJ2-6 and V is TRBV30, with 9 bases identical to TRBD2. From germline, CDR1 is GTSNPN and CDR2 SVGIG (reference sequence). The CDR3 is 16 residues long. The V segment lost 5 bases and the J segment 0 bases; nucleotides outside the gene matches: 5. This CDR3 is CAWGSGGTSGANVLTF. The CDR3 coding sequence is TGTGCCTGGGGTAGCGGGGGAACCTCTGGGGCCAACGTCCTGACTTTC.

This clone has a single count. The chain uses TRBV27 and TRBJ2-7, with TRBD1 matching over 8 bases. The CDR3 length is 15 residues. Germline CDR1 is MNHEY and CDR2 is SMNVEV (reference sequence). Trimming took 8 bases from V and 4 from J; bases not matched to a gene: 13. In DNA, the CDR3 is TGTGCCAGCCGATTTAGGGACAGGCCTGAGTACGAGCAGTACTTC. Protein: CASRFRDRPEYEQYF.

J is TRBJ2-3 and V is TRBV6-5; 8 nucleotides align to TRBD2. The CDR3 length is 14 residues. CDR1 MNHEY and CDR2 SVGAGI come from the germline V gene. V lost 7 bases, J lost 4 bases, and 7 bases stayed unmatched. CDR3 nucleotides: TGTGCCAGCAAGAGTAGCGGGATCCCAGATACGCAGTATTTT. Its protein is CASKSSGIPDTQYF.

This chain uses TRBV3-1 (or the pseudogene TRBV3-2) with TRBJ1-1; 7 positions match TRBD1. This CDR3 spans 13 amino acids. Germline CDR1 is LGHDT and CDR2 is YNNKEL (reference sequence). The J segment lost 12 bases and the V segment lost 4 bases, leaving 11 bases of the junction unmatched. CDR3 nucleotide sequence: TGTGCCAGCAGCCGCGGACAGGCGCTCCAGCCTTTCTTT. Translated, it gives CASSRGQALQPFF.

This chain links TRBV5-1 with TRBJ1-1; TRBD1 aligns across 8 bases. After removal of 2 bases from V and 5 bases from J, the junction contained 5 bases not matched to a gene. The CDR3 runs 14 residues. CDR1 SGHRS and CDR2 YFSETQ come from the germline V gene. The CDR3 protein is CASSFTGGPTEAFF. CDR3 nucleotides: TGCGCCAGCAGCTTTACAGGGGGGCCAACTGAAGCTTTCTTT. Based on the CDR3 plus reference TRBV5-1 and TRBJ1-1, the full variable domain is KAGVTQTPRYLIKTRGQQVTLSCSPISGHRSVSWYQQTPGQGLQFLFEYFSETQRNKGNFPGRFSGRQFSNSRSEMNVSTLELGDSALYLCASSFTGGPTEAFFGQGTRLTVV.

With respect to this clone: One junction end does not reproduce the germline sequence, and a read error may be involved. In DNA, the CDR3 is TGTGCCAGCAGATTGGCCGGGACAGGGAATTCTTACAATGAGCAGTTCTTC. It yields the protein CASRLAGTGNSYNEQFF. The chain is built from TRBV5-6 and TRBJ2-1; TRBD1 matches at 9 bases. Germline lookup yields CDR1 SGHDT and CDR2 YYEEEE. CDR3 length: 17 residues. The entire variable domain, with the rest obtained from reference TRBV5-6 and TRBJ2-1, is as follows: DAGVTQSPTHLIKTRGQQVTLRCSPKSGHDTVSWYQQALGQGPQFIFQYYEEEERQRGNFPDRFSGHQFPNYSSELNVNALLLGDSALYLCASRLAGTGNSYNEQFFGPGTRLTVL.

This clone came up once. V usage is TRBV10-1 and J usage is TRBJ2-6, with 7 bases matching TRBD1. This CDR3 comprises 15 residues. V dropped 4 bases and J dropped 0; count of bases not matched to a gene: 0. Germline V lookup: CDR1 WNHNN, CDR2 SYGVQD (reference sequence). The CDR3 loop reads CASSGDSSGANVLTF. Here the CDR3 DNA reads TGCGCCAGCAGTGGGGACAGCTCTGGGGCCAACGTCCTGACTTTC.